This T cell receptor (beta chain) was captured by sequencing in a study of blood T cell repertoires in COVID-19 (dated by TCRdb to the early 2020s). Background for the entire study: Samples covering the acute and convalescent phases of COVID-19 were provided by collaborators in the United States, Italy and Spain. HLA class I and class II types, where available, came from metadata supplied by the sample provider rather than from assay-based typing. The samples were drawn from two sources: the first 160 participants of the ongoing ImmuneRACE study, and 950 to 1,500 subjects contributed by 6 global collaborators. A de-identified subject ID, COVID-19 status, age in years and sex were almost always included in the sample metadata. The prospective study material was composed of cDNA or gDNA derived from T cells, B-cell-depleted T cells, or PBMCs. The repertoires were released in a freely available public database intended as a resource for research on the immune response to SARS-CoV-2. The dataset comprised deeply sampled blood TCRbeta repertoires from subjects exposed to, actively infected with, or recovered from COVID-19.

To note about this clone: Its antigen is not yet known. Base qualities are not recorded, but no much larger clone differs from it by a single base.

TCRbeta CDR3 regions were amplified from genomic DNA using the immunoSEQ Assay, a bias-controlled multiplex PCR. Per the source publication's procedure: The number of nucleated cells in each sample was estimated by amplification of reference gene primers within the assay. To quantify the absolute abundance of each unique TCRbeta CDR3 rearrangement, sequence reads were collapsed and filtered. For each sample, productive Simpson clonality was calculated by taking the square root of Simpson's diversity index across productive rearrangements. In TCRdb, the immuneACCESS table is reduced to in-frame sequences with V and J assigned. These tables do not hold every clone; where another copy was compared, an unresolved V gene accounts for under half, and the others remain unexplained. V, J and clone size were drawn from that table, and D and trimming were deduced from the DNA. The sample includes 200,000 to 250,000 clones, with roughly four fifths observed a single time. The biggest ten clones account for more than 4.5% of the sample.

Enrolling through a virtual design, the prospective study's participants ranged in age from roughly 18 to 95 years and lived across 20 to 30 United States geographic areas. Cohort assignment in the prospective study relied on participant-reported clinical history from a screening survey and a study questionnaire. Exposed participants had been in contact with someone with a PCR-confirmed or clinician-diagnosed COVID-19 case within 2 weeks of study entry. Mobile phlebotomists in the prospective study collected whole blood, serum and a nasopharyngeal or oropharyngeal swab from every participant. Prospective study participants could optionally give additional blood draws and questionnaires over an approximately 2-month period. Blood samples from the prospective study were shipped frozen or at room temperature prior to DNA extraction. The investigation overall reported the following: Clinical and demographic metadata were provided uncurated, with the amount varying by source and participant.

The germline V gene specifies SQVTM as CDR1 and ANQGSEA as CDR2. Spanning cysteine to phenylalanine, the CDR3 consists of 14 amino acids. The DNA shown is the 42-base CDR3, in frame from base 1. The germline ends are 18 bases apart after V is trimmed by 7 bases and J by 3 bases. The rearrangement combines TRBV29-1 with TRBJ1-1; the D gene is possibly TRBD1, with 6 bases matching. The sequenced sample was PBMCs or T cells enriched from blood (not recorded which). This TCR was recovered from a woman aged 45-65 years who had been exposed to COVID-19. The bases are TGCAGCGCGACGGCCGGGACACGGGACACTGAAGCTTTCTTT. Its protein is CSATAGTRDTEAFF.